This TCR beta chain was found in a study of shared clonotypes between healthy human individuals. Broader study findings: Naive subsets typically showed greater estimated richness than memory subsets.

None of the donors, who were healthy HIV-negative adults, had recently had acute infections or vaccinations. This clone was detected only once. Its cognate antigen is unknown. Libraries were prepared by immunoSEQ multiplex PCR; TCRdb keeps only in-frame clonotypes and omits some of them. The data contain roughly 700,000 clones, around 67% of them singletons. CDR1 is SGDLS, CDR2 YYNGEE, per germline. The CDR3 totals 14 residues. The receptor's source is a woman in her twenties or thirties in good health. The chain is built from TRBV9 and TRBJ2-5; weak D call: TRBD2 (6 bases). TRBJ2-7 matches the DNA end more closely, so the J call is doubtful. Sequenced material: memory CD4+ T cells sorted from blood. The subset is: CD45RA-negative fraction. The CDR3 spells CASSARLEGYEQYF. The CDR3, as DNA: TGTGCCAGCAGCGCCCGACTGGAGGGATACGAGCAGTACTTC.